This TCR beta chain was identified in a study of blood T cell repertoires in COVID-19. Here immunoSEQ multiplex PCR was the method, and the copy in TCRdb shows in-frame clones only, minus some. This table has 250,000 to 350,000 clones, approximately 85% appearing once. Germline V lookup: CDR1 LNHDA, CDR2 SQIVND (reference sequence). This CDR3 spans 13 amino acids. V lost 1 base, J lost 0 bases, and 3 bases lay in between. V gene TRBV19 combines with J gene TRBJ2-5; no firm D call. The receptor's source is a woman under 40 who had recovered from COVID-19. Sequenced input: PBMCs or T cells enriched from blood (not recorded which). The CDR3 DNA follows: TGTGCCAGTAGTATAGTCTACCAAGAGACCCAGTACTTC. Encoded protein: CASSIVYQETQYF.